This T cell receptor beta chain appears in the sequencing data of a study of PD-1 blockade in classical Hodgkin lymphoma (dated by TCRdb to about 2020). In terms of the full investigation: Nivolumab dosing was 3 mg/kg intravenously every 2 weeks, continuing until either disease progression or unacceptable toxicity. To define a peripheral blood immune signature of response to PD-1 blockade in classical Hodgkin lymphoma, the study combined TCR beta sequencing with CyTOF. Here is what the overall study found, with its caveats: Diversity was lower in patients who began nivolumab less than 1 year after ASCT, so these patients were left out of later analyses to avoid confounding by immune reconstitution. Baseline TCR diversity was reported to be lower in newly diagnosed patients than in healthy donors, and even lower in relapsed/refractory patients. The study was limited to a single clinical trial cohort, and causes of repertoire differences, possibly disease activity or prior therapy, remained undefined. CD4+ but not CD8+ TCR diversity rose significantly by C4D1 (p=0.0027 vs p=0.16), most apparent in complete responders (p=0.02). Trial patients achieving complete response had baseline diversity similar to newly diagnosed patients, whereas partial responders and progressors had significantly lower diversity.

The Qiagen DNeasy kit was used to extract genomic DNA from unsorted PBMCs and from the negatively selected CD4+ and CD8+ fractions. TCR beta CDR3 regions were subjected to amplification by immunoSEQ multiplex PCR with primers that anneal to V and J segments. A synthetic immune receptor repertoire was used to minimize amplification bias, and any residual bias was removed computationally once sequencing was done. As for how the authors treated the data: Custom Python scripts were used to quantify repertoire diversity as the Shannon entropy index. Unsorted, CD4+ and CD8+ repertoires were analyzed separately, except for combined analyses in which CD4+ and CD8+ sequences were merged in silico. A clone was considered expanded if an increase in frequency of at least 2-fold after treatment relative to C1D1 was found, and a pseudocount of 0.5 was applied to clones undetected at baseline. Clones with 0 or 1 copy at C1D1 were classified as singleton clones, and clones with 2 or more copies were classified as non-singleton clones. Clones expanded in unsorted samples were labelled as CD4+, CD8+ or unknown by matching protein sequences in sorted samples from the same patient. Wilcoxon tests on paired samples were used to test changes in diversity from C1D1 to C4D1. TCRdb's version of the immuneACCESS table is confined to in-frame rearrangements and falls short of the full clone set. An unresolved V gene accounts for under half of the shortfall where checked; the remainder is of unknown origin. Clone size and V and J calls were adopted from that table, with D and trimming inferred from the DNA. The sample has tens of thousands of clones on record, over 70% of them singletons. The ten largest clones capture 15% to 20% of the sample.

The time point label for this specimen denotes: cycle 1 day 1 (C1D1), immediately before nivolumab initiation. Relapse after autologous stem cell transplantation had occurred in all trial patients, and cohorts A, B and C were distinguished by prior brentuximab vedotin exposure. A total of fewer than 65 patients with relapsed/refractory classical Hodgkin lymphoma made up the trial cohort, and each patient's best overall response was complete response, partial response or progressive disease. Single-agent nivolumab was administered to trial patients in the multi-cohort phase II CheckMate 205 trial. An independent review committee assessed best overall response using the 2007 International Working Group response criteria. PBMCs from the trial were collected at three points: immediately before nivolumab initiation (C1D1), and during therapy at cycle 2 day 1 and cycle 4 day 1. Peripheral blood was collected in 8 mL Vacutainer Cell Preparation Tubes, from which PBMCs were isolated by centrifugation and then cryopreserved.

This clone has more than one count but fewer than ten. Its binding antigen is unknown. No much larger clonotype is one base removed from it; base qualities were not supplied. This clonotype originated in a human donor with classical Hodgkin lymphoma. Source: peripheral blood mononuclear cells (PBMCs), taken at baseline.

The CDR3 region: CASSLAGGVSGNTIYF. The nucleotide sequence is TGTGCCAGCAGCTTAGCCGGGGGCGTCTCTGGAAACACCATATATTTT. The rearrangement joined TRBV7-9 to TRBJ1-3; TRBD1 is a weak D gene call, 6 bases matching. The cysteine opens and the phenylalanine closes a CDR3 of 16 amino acids. Of the read, only the CDR3 DNA is kept; its 48 bases are in frame from base 1. Looking up the germline V gene (reference sequence) yields CDR1 SEHNR and CDR2 FQNEAQ. The trim is 0 bases for V and 0 bases for J, with a gap of 9 bases between the germline ends.